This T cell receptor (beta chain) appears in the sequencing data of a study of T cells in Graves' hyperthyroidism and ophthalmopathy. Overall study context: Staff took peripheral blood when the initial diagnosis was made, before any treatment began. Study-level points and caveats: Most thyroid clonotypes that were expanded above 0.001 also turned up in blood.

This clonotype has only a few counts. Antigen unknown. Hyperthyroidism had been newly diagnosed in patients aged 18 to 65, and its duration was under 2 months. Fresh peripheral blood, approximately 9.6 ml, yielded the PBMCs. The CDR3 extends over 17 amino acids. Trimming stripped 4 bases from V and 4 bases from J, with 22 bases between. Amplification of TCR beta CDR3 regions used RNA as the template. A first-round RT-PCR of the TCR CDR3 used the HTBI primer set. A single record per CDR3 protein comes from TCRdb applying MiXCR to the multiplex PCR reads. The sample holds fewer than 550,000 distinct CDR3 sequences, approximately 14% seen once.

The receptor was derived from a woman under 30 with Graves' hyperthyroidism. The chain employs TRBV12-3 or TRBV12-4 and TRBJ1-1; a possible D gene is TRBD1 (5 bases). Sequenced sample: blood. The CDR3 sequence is CASSSRSGYKAGTEAFF. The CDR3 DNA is TGTGCCAGCAGTTCGAGGTCAGGGTATAAGGCCGGCACTGAAGCTTTCTTT.